These 3 T cell receptor beta chains originate from one sample sequenced in a study of T cell responses to AZD1222 COVID-19 vaccine. Clones were read by immunoSEQ multiplex PCR, and TCRdb kept only the in-frame ones, dropping some. The table includes about 120,000 clones, around nine tenths detected once. The sample was peripheral blood, taken on day 0 of AZD1222 vaccination. These receptors were obtained from an adult in good health.

The chain is built from TRBV5-6 and TRBJ2-7; the match to TRBD1 covers 7 bases. The length of the CDR3 is 13 residues. Germline CDR1 and CDR2: SGHDT and YYEEEE. V was clipped by 0 bases and J by 5 bases; unmatched bases: 2. The CDR3 spells CASSLDRGHEQYF. CDR3 DNA: TGTGCCAGCAGCTTGGACAGGGGTCACGAGCAGTACTTC.

This clone has more than one count but fewer than ten. This rearrangement joins TRBV19 to TRBJ1-3; 7 positions match TRBD1. The CDR3 is 15 residues long. V lost 5 bases and J lost 0; bases outside the gene matches: 4. Germline CDR1 LNHDA, CDR2 SQIVND (reference sequence). CDR3 residues: CASSPRDSSGNTIYF. The CDR3 DNA reads as TGTGCCAGTAGTCCCCGGGACAGCTCTGGAAACACCATATATTTT.

The table lists this clone with a count of one. The rearrangement uses TRBV19 and TRBJ1-1; D call uncertain. Germline V gene lookup returns CDR1 LNHDA and CDR2 SQIVND (reference sequence). V was pared by 5 bases and J by 4 bases, with 11 bases between. The CDR3 runs to 13 residues. The CDR3 loop is CASSSVYSTEAFF. The CDR3 DNA reads TGTGCCAGTAGTTCCGTCTATAGCACTGAAGCTTTCTTT. The entire variable domain, with the rest obtained from reference TRBV19 and TRBJ1-1, is as follows: DGGITQSPKYLFRKEGQNVTLSCEQNLNHDAMYWYRQDPGQGLRLIYYSQIVNDFQKGDIAEGYSVSREKKESFPLTVTSAQKNPTAFYLCASSSVYSTEAFFGQGTRLTVV.